The rows below give T cell receptor beta chains drawn from one sample of a study of CD8+ T cells in alopecia areata. The data were produced by immunoSEQ multiplex PCR, yet TCRdb's version contains in-frame clones alone and is incomplete. The data show some 170,000 clones, roughly 63% seen once. The sequencing used CD4+ T cells sorted from blood, collected between weeks 55 and 65, from a patient treated with tofacitinib. The receptor set was obtained from a human donor with alopecia areata. Each CDR3 is given with its conserved first and last residue. A D gene is named only where the DNA matches it firmly. Expanded clones are given a class, and other clones once, few, many or no size at all.

size	V	J	D	DNA	CDR3
.	TRBV2	TRBJ2-5	.	TGTGCCAGCCGTCGGGGCATTCAAGAGACCCAGTACTTC	CASRRGIQETQYF
few	TRBV19	TRBJ1-5	.	TGTGCCAGTAGCTCCACAGGGCCTCGCAATCAGCCCCAGCATTTT	CASSSTGPRNQPQHF
.	TRBV29-1	TRBJ2-1	TRBD1	TGCAGCGCTCAGGCAGGGGGTTCCTACAATGAGCAGTTCTTC	CSAQAGGSYNEQFF
.	TRBV11-2	TRBJ2-3	.	TGTGCCAGCACCAAAAACGGGCGGGTCACAGATACGCAGTATTTT	CASTKNGRVTDTQYF
few	TRBV25-1	TRBJ1-2	.	TGTGCCAGCAGTGAATGGCGAAGGGTTGGTTATCGCTACACCTTC	CASSEWRRVGYRYTF
.	TRBV29-1	TRBJ1-3	.	TGCAGCGGCACGGTCGGGGTTGGAGGAAACACCATATATTTT	CSGTVGVGGNTIYF
.	TRBV4-1	TRBJ1-4	TRBD1	TGCGCCAGCAGCCAGGAAGGGGGCAGGACTAATGAAAAACTGTTTTTT	CASSQEGGRTNEKLFF
.	TRBV6-5	TRBJ2-2	.	TGTGCCAGCAGACCGGGGGCGAGCACCGGGGAGCTGTTTTTT	CASRPGASTGELFF
.	TRBV29-1	TRBJ2-6	TRBD1	TGCAGCGTTGCCCGGGACAGGGGGTTTGGGGCCAACGTCCTGACTTTC	CSVARDRGFGANVLTF
.	TRBV29-1	TRBJ1-4	.	TGCAGCGTGTGGACAGCTAGTAATGAAAAACTGTTTTTT	CSVWTASNEKLFF
.	TRBV7-9	TRBJ1-5	.	TGTGCCAGCAGCTTATTGGAACAGCCCCAGCATTTT	CASSLLEQPQHF
.	TRBV7-9	TRBJ2-5	.	TGTGCCAGCAGCATAGGACAGGCGGGACAAGAGACCCAGTACTTC	CASSIGQAGQETQYF
.	TRBV5-1	TRBJ2-3	.	TGCGCCAGCAGCTTATTTTCCAGAGATACGCAGTATTTT	CASSLFSRDTQYF
.	TRBV29-1	TRBJ2-2	.	TGCAGCACTGAACGTTTGGCCACCGGGGAGCTGTTTTTT	CSTERLATGELFF
.	TRBV19	TRBJ1-2	TRBD1	TGTGCCAGTAGCCTCAAGGGGGACAGCGGCTATGGCTACACCTTC	CASSLKGDSGYGYTF
.	TRBV29-1	TRBJ1-2	TRBD1	TGCAGCGCTGGGACAGGGCAGGAAGGCTACACCTTC	CSAGTGQEGYTF
.	TRBV6-1	TRBJ1-5	.	TGTGCCAGAAGGGCCGACAGGAGCAATCAGCCCCAGCATTTT	CARRADRSNQPQHF
.	TRBV7-9	TRBJ1-2	.	TGTGCCAGCAGCTCCTCTAGGGGCTACACCTTC	CASSSSRGYTF
.	TRBV6-1	TRBJ1-2	.	TGTGCCGGAGCCCCTTCGACGGAGGGCTACACCTTC	CAGAPSTEGYTF
.	TRBV30	TRBJ1-4	.	TGTGCCTGGAGTGATAGGGTCCGGGAAAAACTGTTTTTT	CAWSDRVREKLFF
few	TRBV29-1	TRBJ1-1	.	TGCAGCGTCCAAGCGGTTAGGGAGGTAGGCACTGAAGCTTTCTTT	CSVQAVREVGTEAFF
.	TRBV29-1	TRBJ2-2	TRBD2	TGCAGCGCCCGTCGGGGGGGAGACACCGGGGAGCTGTTTTTT	CSARRGGDTGELFF
.	TRBV14	TRBJ1-4	TRBD1	TGTGCCAGCAGCCCTTGGACAGGCGTTAATGAAAAACTGTTTTTT	CASSPWTGVNEKLFF
few	TRBV5-1	TRBJ2-5	.	TGCGCCAGCAGCTTAGCGGACAAGATACAAGAGACCCAGTACTTC	CASSLADKIQETQYF
few	TRBV6-5	TRBJ1-3	TRBD1	TGTGCCAGCAGACAGGGGGCAAACACCATATATTTT	CASRQGANTIYF
few	TRBV30	TRBJ1-3	.	TGTGCCTGGAGTGTTAGGGCCCTCGCTGGAAACACCATATATTTT	CAWSVRALAGNTIYF
.	TRBV2	TRBJ1-5	.	TGTGCCAGCAGGCAGGGGCGTGATCAGCCCCAGCATTTT	CASRQGRDQPQHF
.	TRBV7-8	TRBJ1-2	.	TGTGCCAGCAGCTTAATGGGGACAAATGGCTACACCTTC	CASSLMGTNGYTF
.	TRBV20-1	TRBJ1-1	.	TGCAGTGCCCTGAAGGGTCCTGAAGCTTTCTTT	CSALKGPEAFF
.	TRBV29-1	TRBJ2-1	.	TGCAGCGTTGACCGTGGAGGGGATGAGCAGTTCTTC	CSVDRGGDEQFF
many	TRBV10-3	TRBJ2-3	.	TGTGCCATCACCGCGAGTAGCACAGATACGCAGTATTTT	CAITASSTDTQYF
few	TRBV5-1	TRBJ2-2	.	TGCGCCAGCAGCTTGGACTTTGGCACCGGGGAGCTGTTTTTT	CASSLDFGTGELFF
.	TRBV7-9	TRBJ1-4	.	TGTGCCAGCAGCTTAGTTGTAGTGACTAATGAAAAACTGTTTTTT	CASSLVVVTNEKLFF
.	TRBV27	TRBJ1-2	.	TGTGCCAGCAGTTTAGGGGCCCGGGGTGACTACACCTTC	CASSLGARGDYTF
.	TRBV7-9	TRBJ2-2	.	TGTGCCAGCAGCTTAGGACAGACGAACACCGGGGAGCTGTTTTTT	CASSLGQTNTGELFF